This TCR beta chain stems from a study of shared clonotypes between healthy human individuals. Researchers partitioned CD4+ cells into CD45RA+ naive and CD45RA-negative memory subsets. The J segment lost 2 bases and the V segment lost 6 bases, leaving 9 bases of the junction unmatched. The V gene's germline CDR1 is SQVTM and CDR2 ANQGSEA. CDR3 size: 14 residues. Comment on this clone: Antigen unknown.

Data came from immunoSEQ multiplex PCR; TCRdb stores just in-frame clones and leaves some out. The table lists over a million clones, roughly 98.5% of them singletons. Study conclusions and caveats: Among non-shared clonotypes, generation probabilities were lower than among those shared by all four donors. The study found about 5% of naive CD4 clonotypes shared across several donors. Although depth was large, rarefaction showed that sequencing of the sorted subsets was incomplete.

The sample consisted of naive CD4+ T cells sorted from blood. Subset indicated: CD45RA+ positively selected. This rearrangement joins TRBV29-1 to TRBJ2-5; 7 bases line up with TRBD1. The sequence was collected from a man aged 25 to 40 in good health. CDR3 sequence reads: CSVGATGRQETQYF. In nucleotides, the CDR3 is TGCAGCGTGGGGGCGACAGGGCGGCAAGAGACCCAGTACTTC. Filled out from reference TRBV29-1 and TRBJ2-5, the complete variable domain reads SAVISQKPSRDICQRGTSLTIQCQVDSQVTMMFWYRQQPGQSLTLIATANQGSEATYESGFVIDKFPISRPNLTFSTLTVSNMSPEDSSIYLCSVGATGRQETQYFGPGTRLLVL.